This T cell receptor beta chain was identified in a study of control samples from healthy donors and cancer patients (dated by TCRdb to 2018 to 2021). From the cysteine up to the phenylalanine, the CDR3 has a length of 14 residues. Just the 42-base CDR3 DNA is kept, in frame starting at base 1. According to the germline V gene (reference sequence), CDR1 reads MNHEY and CDR2 reads SMNVEV. V loses 3 bases at its end and J loses 2 bases; junction bases beyond the gene matches: 3. Library creation used the immunoSEQ multiplex PCR assay. Imported from immuneACCESS, the table was reduced by TCRdb to in-frame sequences with V and J called. These copies leave out some clones; in studies compared against another copy, an unresolved V gene accounts for under half, and the cause of the remainder is not known. The sample records some 95,000 clones, almost 90% of which are singletons. The ten most abundant clones make up around an eighth of the sample.

As to this clone: This clone's antigen is unknown. Base qualities are not at hand, and no much larger clone is one base apart.

Rearrangement joined TRBV27 to TRBJ2-7; 8 bases in the junction line up with TRBD1. The clonotype was recovered from a man aged 25-40 years in good health. Sequences were obtained from blood. The CDR3 sequence is CASSFRDRTYEQYF. The nucleotide sequence reads TGTGCCAGCAGTTTTAGGGACAGGACCTACGAGCAGTACTTC.